One sample yielded the 18 T cell receptor beta chains listed below, sequenced in a study of CD8+CD57+ T cells in acquired aplastic anemia. Researchers used genomic DNA as the template to profile TCR beta VDJ and CDR3. TCRdb ran MiXCR on the reads and lists one entry per CDR3 protein. The repertoire has over 150,000 distinct CDR3 sequences, around 63% of them found once; the top ten carry roughly 43%. Previously, flow cytometry had revealed CD8+CD57+ cell expansion in the patients chosen for sequencing. The sequencing input was sorted CD4+, CD8+, or CD8+CD57+ T cells (not recorded which) from PBMCs. The receptors were sampled from a human donor with aplastic anemia.

This clonotype was counted only a few times. The chain is built from TRBV20-1 and TRBJ1-1; D gene uncertain. CDR3 length equals 11 residues. Germline CDR1 and CDR2: DFQATT and SNEGSKA (reference sequence). Trimming removed 2 bases at V and 3 bases at J, with 4 bases between. CDR3 DNA sequence: TGCAGTGCTAGACCTTACACTGAAGCTTTCTTT. Its translation: CSARPYTEAFF.

Note on this clonotype: The junction and the germline gene differ at one end; a read error may be behind it. In DNA form, the CDR3 reads TGTGCCAGCAGTTATTCGACAGCGGGGCCCCTTGAAAGACTGTTTTTT. Translation gives CASSYSTAGPLERLFF. J is TRBJ1-4 and V is TRBV7-9; tentatively, D is TRBD1 (5 bases). This CDR3 has 16 residues. The V gene's germline CDR1 is SEHNR and CDR2 FQNEAQ (reference sequence).

The J gene is TRBJ1-1, the V gene TRBV15; D is uncertain. Germline V CDR1 and CDR2: LNHNV, YYDKDF (reference sequence). V was cut by 2 bases and J by 5 bases, with 15 bases left in between. The CDR3 consists of 15 residues. The chain's CDR3 is CATSRLPTGGTEAFF. The CDR3 nucleotides are TGTGCCACCAGCAGACTACCCACGGGAGGTACTGAAGCTTTCTTT.

This clonotype was seen ten or more times. The rearrangement joins TRBV5-1 to TRBJ2-5; D may be TRBD2 (5 bases). In germline, CDR1 is SGHRS, CDR2 YFSETQ. CDR3 size: 15 residues. Trimming removed 1 base at V and 5 bases at J, with 15 bases between. The CDR3 protein is CASSLTAGRRETQYF. CDR3 nucleotide sequence: TGCGCCAGCAGCTTGACTGCAGGCCGGAGGGAGACCCAGTACTTC.

The genes are TRBV7-2 and TRBJ1-2, with 9 bases fitting TRBD1. Germline V lookup: CDR1 SGHTA, CDR2 FQGNSA. This CDR3 spans 17 amino acids. V lost 6 bases and J lost 8; bases outside the gene matches: 19. Written as DNA, the CDR3 is TGTGCCAGCAGACCCTCCGGGACAGGGATCCTCTATTTCGGCTACACCTTC. Its translation: CASRPSGTGILYFGYTF.

In the case of this clonotype: No conserved phenylalanine or tryptophan ends this CDR3, so it is likely a read error. CDR3 loop: CATSPGGLGVYGYTS. The CDR3, as DNA: TGTGCCACCTCGCCTGGAGGCTTGGGCGTCTATGGCTACACCTCC. The V and J genes are TRBV24-1 and TRBJ1-2; D gene unclear. The length of the CDR3 is 15 residues. In germline, CDR1 is KGHDR, CDR2 SFDVKD. V lost 9 bases and J lost 4, with 20 bases in between.

This clonotype was found many times. The J gene is TRBJ1-5, the V gene TRBV24-1, with D unresolved. Germline V gene sequence: CDR1 KGHDR, CDR2 SFDVKD. Trimming stripped 4 bases from V and 0 bases from J, with 6 bases between. The CDR3 is 14 amino acids. CDR3 bases: TGTGCCACCAGTGAAAAACGTAGCAATCAGCCCCAGCATTTT. This gives the protein CATSEKRSNQPQHF.

This clonotype showed up many times. The chain links TRBV4-1 to TRBJ1-5; D possibly corresponds to TRBD1 (6 bases). V lost 3 bases and J 3 bases, leaving 15 bases between the germline ends. Germline values: CDR1 MGHRA, CDR2 YSYEKL. The CDR3 runs 16 residues. CDR3 region: CASSQYRYRDNQPQHF. CDR3 DNA sequence: TGCGCCAGCAGCCAGTACCGGTACAGGGACAATCAGCCCCAGCATTTT.

This clonotype was seen only a few times. The chain couples TRBV6-1 to TRBJ1-5, with no clear D. V shed 2 bases and J shed 0 bases, with 17 bases lying between them. This CDR3 comprises 18 residues. The germline CDR1 and CDR2 sequences are MNHNS and SASEGT. The CDR3 DNA sequence: TGTGCCAGCAGTGAATGGCCGCGCGGACCCAATAGCAATCAGCCCCAGCATTTT. Its protein product is CASSEWPRGPNSNQPQHF.

The chain combines TRBV20-1 with TRBJ2-6; no clear D. The length of the CDR3 is 16 residues. The germline V and J ends were trimmed by 0 bases and 2 bases, with 11 bases remaining between them. Germline V lookup: CDR1 DFQATT, CDR2 SNEGSKA (reference sequence). The CDR3 bases are TGCAGTGCTAGAGATAGTCGGGTGGCTGGGGCCAACGTCCTGACTTTC. Its translation: CSARDSRVAGANVLTF.

This clonotype was counted at least ten times. This chain joins TRBV5-1 and TRBJ1-4, with TRBD1 as a possible D gene (6 bases). Trimming cost V 4 bases and J 2 bases, with 12 bases left between them. CDR1 and CDR2 (germline): SGHRS, YFSETQ. There are 15 residues in the CDR3. The CDR3 is CASSKGQGTNEKLFF. CDR3 coding DNA: TGCGCCAGCAGCAAGGGGCAGGGGACTAATGAAAAACTGTTTTTT.

The chain has TRBV18 and TRBJ1-4; D possibly corresponds to TRBD1 (6 bases). The germline gives CDR1 KGHSH, CDR2 LQKENI. Trimming pared 3 bases from V and 8 bases from J, leaving 10 bases between. The length of the CDR3 is 13 residues. In DNA form, the CDR3 reads TGTGCCAGCTCACCCCAGGGGAACGAAAAACTGTTTTTT. This gives the protein CASSPQGNEKLFF.

Points on this clonotype: The CDR3 carries no conserved terminal phenylalanine or tryptophan, so it likely arises from a read error. The J gene is TRBJ2-1, the V gene TRBV24-1; possible D gene TRBD2, 5 bases. CDR1 KGHDR and CDR2 SFDVKD come from the germline V gene. The ends were cut back, 11 bases at V and 3 bases at J, with 16 bases in the middle. This CDR3 has 14 residues. Here the CDR3 reads CAITTVGLYNEQFY. DNA for the CDR3: TGTGCCATCACTACCGTCGGACTCTACAATGAGCAGTTCTAC.

This clonotype was seen ten or more times. The V call is TRBV9, the J call TRBJ1-5, with 7 bases identical to TRBD1. Germline CDR1 is SGDLS and CDR2 is YYNGEE. V trimming: 0 bases; J trimming: 3 bases; junction bases outside the gene matches: 6. The CDR3 extends over 16 amino acids. The CDR3 here is CASSVEEGGINQPQHF. CDR3 sequence (DNA): TGTGCCAGCAGCGTAGAGGAAGGGGGCATCAATCAGCCCCAGCATTTT.

Ten or more counts support this clonotype. The gene calls are TRBV11-1 and TRBJ2-7, with D maybe TRBD1 (6 bases). V lost 5 bases and J 4 bases, leaving 18 bases between the germline ends. Germline-derived CDR1 and CDR2 are SGHAT and FQDESV (reference sequence). This CDR3 spans 15 amino acids. CDR3 sequence: CASSATGNHPYEQYF. The CDR3 bases are TGTGCCAGCAGCGCGACAGGCAACCATCCATACGAGCAGTACTTC.

The table lists this clonotype with a few counts. The gene calls are TRBV6-5 and TRBJ1-2; D not resolved. With 6 bases removed from V and 1 base from J, the gap between germline ends came to 3 bases. Germline V gene data show CDR1 as MNHEY and CDR2 as SVGAGI. The CDR3 covers 11 residues. Written as DNA, the CDR3 is TGTGCCAGCAGCGGTAACTATGGCTACACCTTC. This gives the protein CASSGNYGYTF.

This clonotype was counted between two and nine times. The V call is TRBV12-3 or TRBV12-4, the J call TRBJ1-6; no clear D. The CDR3 runs 15 residues. V was shortened by 5 bases and J by 0 bases, with 8 bases between the two germline ends. As DNA, the CDR3 is TGTGCCAGCAGTGAGCAGAGCTCCTATAATTCACCCCTCCACTTT. This codes for CASSEQSSYNSPLHF.

The chain employs TRBV7-9 and TRBJ2-7, with D hard to call. Germline loops: CDR1 SEHNR, CDR2 FQNEAQ (reference sequence). The V gene lost 3 bases and the J gene lost 5 bases, with 14 bases spanning the gap. This CDR3 comprises 14 residues. Here the CDR3 DNA reads TGTGCCAGCAGCTTGGATGTAGGGTCGAACGAGCAGTACTTC. This encodes CASSLDVGSNEQYF.